This TCR beta chain is from a study of T cells in Graves' hyperthyroidism and ophthalmopathy. This clonotype has ten or more counts. Amplification targeted TCR beta CDR3 regions from RNA transcripts. During a first-round RT-PCR of the TCR CDR3, the HTBI primer set was used. TCRdb processed the multiplex PCR reads anew with MiXCR; each CDR3 protein has one entry. Of hundreds of thousands of distinct CDR3 sequences listed, about a sixth are singletons. CDR3 length: 17 amino acids. Looked up from germline, CDR1 is MNHNS and CDR2 is SASEGT. The germline V and J ends were trimmed by 6 bases and 3 bases, with 23 bases remaining between them.

The chain is built from TRBV6-1 and TRBJ1-1; TRBD1 is a possible D gene (5 bases). The sequenced material came from blood. The TCR sequence derives from a young woman with Graves' hyperthyroidism that later progressed to Graves' ophthalmopathy. The CDR3 coding sequence is TGTGCCAGCAGGTCCCCTCGGGGCCATAAAAGCGACACTGAAGCTTTCTTT. Translated, it gives CASRSPRGHKSDTEAFF.